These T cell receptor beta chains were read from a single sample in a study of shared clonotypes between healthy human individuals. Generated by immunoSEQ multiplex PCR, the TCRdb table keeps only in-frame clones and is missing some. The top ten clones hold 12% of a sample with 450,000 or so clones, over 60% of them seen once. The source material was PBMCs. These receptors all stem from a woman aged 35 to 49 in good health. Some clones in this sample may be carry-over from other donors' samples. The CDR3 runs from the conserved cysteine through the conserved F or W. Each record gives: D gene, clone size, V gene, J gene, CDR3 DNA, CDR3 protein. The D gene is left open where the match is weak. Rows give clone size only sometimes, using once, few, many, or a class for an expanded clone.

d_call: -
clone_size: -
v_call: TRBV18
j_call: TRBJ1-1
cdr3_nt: TGTGCCAGCTCACCAGCTCAGGGGTCTTTCACTGAAGCTTTCTTT
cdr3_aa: CASSPAQGSFTEAFF

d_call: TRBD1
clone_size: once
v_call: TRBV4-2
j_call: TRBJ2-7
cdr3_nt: TGTGCCAGCAGCCTGGACAGGGAAAGAGGCGAGCAGTACTTC
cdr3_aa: CASSLDRERGEQYF

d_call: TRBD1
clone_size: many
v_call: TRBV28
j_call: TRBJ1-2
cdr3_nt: TGTGCCAGCAGTCCGACAGGGGGCGTCTATGGCTACACCTTC
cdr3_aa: CASSPTGGVYGYTF

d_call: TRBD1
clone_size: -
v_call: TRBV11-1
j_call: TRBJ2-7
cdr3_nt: TGTGCCAGCAGCTTAACAACGGGACAGGAGTACGAGCAGTACTTC
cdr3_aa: CASSLTTGQEYEQYF

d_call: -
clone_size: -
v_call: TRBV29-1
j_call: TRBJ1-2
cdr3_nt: TGCAGCGTTGAAAATGACCTGGACAGCAACTATGGCTACACCTTC
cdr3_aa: CSVENDLDSNYGYTF

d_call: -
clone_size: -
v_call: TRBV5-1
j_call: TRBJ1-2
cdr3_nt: TGCGCCTCCGGTAAATTGGACCTGCAATTCGATGGCTACACCTTC
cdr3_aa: CASGKLDLQFDGYTF

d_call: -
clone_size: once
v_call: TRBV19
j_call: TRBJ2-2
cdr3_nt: TGTGCCAGTAGTATAGCCGGGTCGGTCACCGGGGAGCTGTTTTTT
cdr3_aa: CASSIAGSVTGELFF

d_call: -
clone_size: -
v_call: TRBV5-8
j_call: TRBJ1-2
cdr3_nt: TGTGCCAGCAGCTTGGACCGGGCCGGCTTCGACTTC
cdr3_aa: CASSLDRAGFDF

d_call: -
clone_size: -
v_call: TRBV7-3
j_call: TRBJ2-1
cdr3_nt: TGTGCCAGCAGCCCAAGGGGTCGGGAGACATACAATGAGCAGTTCTTC
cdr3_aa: CASSPRGRETYNEQFF

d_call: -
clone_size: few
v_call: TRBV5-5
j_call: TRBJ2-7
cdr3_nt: TGTGCCAGCAGCTTCCAATACTACGAGCAGTACTTC
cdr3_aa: CASSFQYYEQYF

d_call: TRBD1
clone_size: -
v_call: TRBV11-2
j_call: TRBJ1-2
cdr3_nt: TGTGCCAGCAGCTCCTTAGAAGGACTGGGACAGGGATTGGGCTACACCTTC
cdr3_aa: CASSSLEGLGQGLGYTF

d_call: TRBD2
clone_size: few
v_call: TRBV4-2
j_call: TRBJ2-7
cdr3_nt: TGTGCCAGCAGCCAAGGACTAGCGGAGAACGAGCAGTACTTC
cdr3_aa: CASSQGLAENEQYF

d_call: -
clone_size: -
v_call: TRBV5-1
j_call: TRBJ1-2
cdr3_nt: TGCGCCAGCAGCCTGGACAGCCCTAACTATGGCTACACCTTC
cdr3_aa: CASSLDSPNYGYTF

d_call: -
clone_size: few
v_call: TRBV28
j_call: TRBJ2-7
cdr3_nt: TGTGCCAGCAGTTTACCCGATAGCGAGATCTACTCCTACGAGCAGTACTTC
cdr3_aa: CASSLPDSEIYSYEQYF

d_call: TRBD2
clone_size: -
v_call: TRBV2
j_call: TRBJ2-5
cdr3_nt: TGTGCCAGCAAGGAGACTAGCGCCGAAGAGACCCAGTACTTC
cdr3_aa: CASKETSAEETQYF

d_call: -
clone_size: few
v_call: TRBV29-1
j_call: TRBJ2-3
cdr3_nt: TGCAGCGTTGAAGGAGGTCGAGGTGGGACAGATACGCAGTATTTT
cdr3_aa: CSVEGGRGGTDTQYF

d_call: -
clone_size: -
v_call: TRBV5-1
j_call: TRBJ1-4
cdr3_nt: TGCGCCAGCAGCTCAGGGCCAACTAATGAAAAACTGTTTTTT
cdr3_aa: CASSSGPTNEKLFF

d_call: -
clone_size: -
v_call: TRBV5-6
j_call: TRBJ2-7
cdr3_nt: TGTGCCAGCAGCCGGCGACTAGTTTCCGAGCAGTACTTC
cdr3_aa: CASSRRLVSEQYF

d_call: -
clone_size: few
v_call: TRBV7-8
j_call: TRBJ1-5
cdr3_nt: TGTGCCAGCAGCTTAGGGGGGCAGGGGCATAGCAATCAGCCCCAGCATTTT
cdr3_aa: CASSLGGQGHSNQPQHF

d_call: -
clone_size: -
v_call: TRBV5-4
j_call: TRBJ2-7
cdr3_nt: TGTGCCAGCAGCCTCTACGACAGGGGAGGGTACGAGCAGTACTTC
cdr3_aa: CASSLYDRGGYEQYF

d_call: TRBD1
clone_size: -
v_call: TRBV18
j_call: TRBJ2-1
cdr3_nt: TGTGCCAGCTCCCCGACAGGGGACTCCCACAATGAGCAGTTCTTC
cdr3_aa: CASSPTGDSHNEQFF

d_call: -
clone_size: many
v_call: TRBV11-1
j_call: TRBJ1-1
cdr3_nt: TGTGCCAGCAGCTTGGGACAGAACACTGAAGCTTTCTTT
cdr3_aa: CASSLGQNTEAFF

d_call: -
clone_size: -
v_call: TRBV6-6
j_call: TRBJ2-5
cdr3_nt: TGTGCCAGCAGGGACTACGGACGCCAAGAGACCCAGTACTTC
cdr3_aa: CASRDYGRQETQYF

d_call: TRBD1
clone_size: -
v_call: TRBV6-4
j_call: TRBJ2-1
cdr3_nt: TGTGCCAGCAGTGATCTAGGGCAGGGGGCAGGCAATGAGCAGTTCTTC
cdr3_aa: CASSDLGQGAGNEQFF

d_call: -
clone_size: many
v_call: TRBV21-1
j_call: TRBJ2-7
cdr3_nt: TGTGCCAGCAGCAAAGATGGGACAGGGGGTCCTTACGAGCAGTACTTC
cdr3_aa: CASSKDGTGGPYEQYF

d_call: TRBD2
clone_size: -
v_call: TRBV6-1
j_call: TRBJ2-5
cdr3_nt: TGTGCCAGCAGTGAACGACCTTTGACTAGCGGAACGGGGACCCAGTACTTC
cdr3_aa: CASSERPLTSGTGTQYF

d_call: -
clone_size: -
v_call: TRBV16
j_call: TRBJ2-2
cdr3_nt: TGTGCCAGCAGTCCAGGGACCCGGGGGCACACCGGGGAGCTGTTTTTT
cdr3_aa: CASSPGTRGHTGELFF

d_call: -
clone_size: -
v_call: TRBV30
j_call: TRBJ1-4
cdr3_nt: TGTGCTTCTCCTTTCGAGGGCAATGAAAAACTGTTTTTT
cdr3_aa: CASPFEGNEKLFF

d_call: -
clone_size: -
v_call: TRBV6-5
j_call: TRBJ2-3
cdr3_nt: TGTGCCAGCAAGCTTGGAGATACGCAGTATTTT
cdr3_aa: CASKLGDTQYF

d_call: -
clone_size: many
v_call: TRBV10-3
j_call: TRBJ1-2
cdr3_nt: TGTGCCATCGGGGCGGTTGGAGGAGGCTACACCTTC
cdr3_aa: CAIGAVGGGYTF

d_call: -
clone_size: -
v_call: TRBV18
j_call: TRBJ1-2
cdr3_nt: TGTGCCAGCTCACCAAGCGGGGGGAACTATGGCTACACCTTC
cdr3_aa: CASSPSGGNYGYTF

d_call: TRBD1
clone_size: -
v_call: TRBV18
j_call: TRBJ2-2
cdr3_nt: TGTGCCAGCTCACCGCTCACCGACAGGGGCACCGGGGAGCTGTTTTTT
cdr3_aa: CASSPLTDRGTGELFF

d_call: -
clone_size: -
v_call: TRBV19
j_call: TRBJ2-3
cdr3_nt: TGTGCCAGTAGTTTTAGGACTACCAGCACAGATACGCAGTATTTT
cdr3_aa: CASSFRTTSTDTQYF

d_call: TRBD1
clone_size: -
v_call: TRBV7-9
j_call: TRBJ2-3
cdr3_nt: TGTGCCAGCAGTCGAGACAGGGTGGGAGATACGCAGTATTTT
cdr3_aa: CASSRDRVGDTQYF

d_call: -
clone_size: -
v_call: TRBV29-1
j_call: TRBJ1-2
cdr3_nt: TGCAGCGTCCAAGAAACGGGGGGGAATGGCTACACCTTC
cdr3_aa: CSVQETGGNGYTF

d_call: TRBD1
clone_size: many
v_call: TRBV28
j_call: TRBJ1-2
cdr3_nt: TGTGCCAGCAGTGTTCCAGGGGGCGGTGGCTACACCTTC
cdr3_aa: CASSVPGGGGYTF

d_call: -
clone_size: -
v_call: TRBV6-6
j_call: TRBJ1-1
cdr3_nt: TGTGCCAGCGGCCAATTGGCCACAGGGAGTAACACTGAAGCTTTCTTT
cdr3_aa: CASGQLATGSNTEAFF

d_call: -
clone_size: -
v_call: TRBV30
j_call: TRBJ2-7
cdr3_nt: TGTGCCTGGAGCGCGGACTTATTAGAGCAGTACTTC
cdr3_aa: CAWSADLLEQYF

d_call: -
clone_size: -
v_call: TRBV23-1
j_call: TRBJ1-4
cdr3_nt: TGCGCCTCAGGGTCAGGGGAGGGAGAAAAACTGTTTTTT
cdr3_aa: CASGSGEGEKLFF

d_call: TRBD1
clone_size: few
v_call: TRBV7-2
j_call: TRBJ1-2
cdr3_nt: TGTGCCAGCAGCTCACAGGGGGGAATAAGTGGCTACACCTTC
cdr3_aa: CASSSQGGISGYTF

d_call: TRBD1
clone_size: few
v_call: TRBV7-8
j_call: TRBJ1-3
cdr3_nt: TGTGCCAGCTCAGGGGGCTCTGGAAACACCATATATTTT
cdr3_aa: CASSGGSGNTIYF

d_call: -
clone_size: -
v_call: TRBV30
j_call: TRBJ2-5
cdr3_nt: TGTGCCTGGAGTGTAGGCCTAGGGCAAGAGACCCAGTACTTC
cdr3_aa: CAWSVGLGQETQYF

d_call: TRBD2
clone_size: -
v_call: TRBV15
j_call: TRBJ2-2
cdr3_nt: TGTGCCACCAGCATGGGCGGTAGGATAGCGGGAGCGGGAGGCGCCGGGGAGCTGTTTTTT
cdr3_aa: CATSMGGRIAGAGGAGELFF

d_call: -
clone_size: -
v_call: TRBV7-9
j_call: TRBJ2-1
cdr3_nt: TGTGCCAGCAGCTTATCTGGTGGGGAGCAGTTCTTC
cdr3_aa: CASSLSGGEQFF

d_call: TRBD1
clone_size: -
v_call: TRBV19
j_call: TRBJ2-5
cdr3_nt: TGTGCCAGTAGTGCCGGACAGGGGGAGACCCAGTACTTC
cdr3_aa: CASSAGQGETQYF

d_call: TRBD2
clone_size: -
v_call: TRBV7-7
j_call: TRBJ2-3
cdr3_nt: TGTGCCAGCAGCTATAGCGGGAGATGGACAGATACGCAGTATTTT
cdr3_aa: CASSYSGRWTDTQYF

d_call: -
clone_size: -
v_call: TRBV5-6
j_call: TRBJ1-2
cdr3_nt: TGTGCCAGCAGCTCGTCAGGGTACGGCTACACCTTC
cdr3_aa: CASSSSGYGYTF